This is a list of T cell receptor beta chains from one sample in a study of OX40 agonist ivuxolimab in advanced cancers. TCRdb keeps only in-frame clones here, not all; method: immunoSEQ multiplex PCR. Among 30,000 to 40,000 clones listed, approximately 80% were seen once. The sequencing used CD4+ or CD8+ T cells sorted from blood, collected in a trial of the OX40 agonist ivuxolimab. The receptors shown here come from an adult with an advanced solid tumor such as melanoma, head and neck, liver or kidney cancer. Each CDR3 is given with its conserved first and last residue. D genes are given only for firm matches. The size field is filled for only some rows; it gives once, few, many or a size class.

D,J,size,V,CDR3,DNA
NA,TRBJ1-1,NA,TRBV6-4,CASRRTSNTEAFF,TGTGCCAGCAGGAGGACATCGAACACTGAAGCTTTCTTT
NA,TRBJ2-7,NA,TRBV9,CASSVEDSSSYEQYF,TGTGCCAGCAGCGTAGAAGACAGCAGCTCCTACGAGCAGTACTTC
NA,TRBJ2-1,once,TRBV9,CASSVSYNEQFF,TGTGCCAGCAGCGTTTCCTACAATGAGCAGTTCTTC
NA,TRBJ1-1,NA,TRBV27,CASSTSRGRAFF,TGTGCCAGCAGCACTTCGCGGGGTAGAGCTTTCTTT
NA,TRBJ2-3,few,TRBV6-5,CASSYSGGLTDTQYF,TGTGCCAGCAGTTACTCTGGGGGTCTCACAGATACGCAGTATTTT
NA,TRBJ2-5,NA,TRBV2,CASNRGHGLETQYF,TGTGCCAGCAACCGGGGACATGGATTGGAGACCCAGTACTTC
NA,TRBJ2-1,NA,TRBV6-6,CASSASSGLYNEQFF,TGTGCCAGCAGTGCCTCGAGCGGACTATACAATGAGCAGTTCTTC
TRBD1,TRBJ1-2,NA,TRBV2,CASSYRGDGYTF,TGTGCCAGCAGCTACAGGGGGGATGGCTACACCTTC
TRBD2,TRBJ2-1,once,TRBV7-9,CASSFRGLAANEQFF,TGTGCCAGCAGCTTTCGGGGACTAGCGGCCAATGAGCAGTTCTTC
NA,TRBJ1-1,NA,TRBV19,CASSTRTTEYQRNTEAFF,TGTGCCAGTAGTACACGGACGACAGAATATCAAAGGAACACTGAAGCTTTCTTT
TRBD1,TRBJ1-4,NA,TRBV19,CASTGTGGTNEKLFF,TGTGCCAGTACCGGGACAGGGGGAACTAATGAAAAACTGTTTTTT
NA,TRBJ2-7,NA,TRBV30,CAWCDRRFYEQYF,TGTGCCTGGTGCGACAGACGCTTCTACGAGCAGTACTTC
NA,TRBJ2-2,NA,TRBV2,CASSESQGWSGELFF,TGTGCCAGCAGTGAAAGCCAGGGGTGGTCCGGGGAGCTGTTTTTT
TRBD2,TRBJ2-1,many,TRBV6-5,CASSQGLELNEQFF,TGTGCCAGCAGTCAGGGACTAGAGTTGAATGAGCAGTTCTTC
TRBD1,TRBJ2-7,NA,TRBV30,CAWGTGHYEQYF,TGTGCCTGGGGGACAGGACACTACGAGCAGTACTTC
TRBD2,TRBJ2-5,NA,TRBV7-9,CASSFNGGSSETQYF,TGTGCCAGCAGCTTTAATGGCGGGAGTTCAGAGACCCAGTACTTC
NA,TRBJ2-2,NA,TRBV29-1,CSVVAGPGELFF,TGCAGCGTTGTGGCGGGGCCCGGGGAGCTGTTTTTT
NA,TRBJ1-6,NA,TRBV5-1,CASSLELRNSPLHF,TGCGCCAGCAGCTTGGAACTTAGAAATTCACCCCTCCACTTT
TRBD1,TRBJ1-2,NA,TRBV5-8,CASSLAPGQGYGYTF,TGTGCCAGCAGCTTGGCCCCGGGACAGGGGTATGGCTACACCTTC
TRBD2,TRBJ2-3,NA,TRBV28,CASSSQREAWGDTQYF,TGTGCCAGCAGCAGCCAGCGGGAGGCCTGGGGGGATACGCAGTATTTT
TRBD2,TRBJ2-1,NA,TRBV5-1,CASSPQAGDYNEQFF,TGCGCCAGCAGCCCCCAGGCGGGGGATTACAATGAGCAGTTCTTC
NA,TRBJ1-1,NA,TRBV20-1,CSAETVTEAFF,TGCAGTGCTGAGACAGTCACTGAAGCTTTCTTT
NA,TRBJ2-1,NA,TRBV5-1,CASSLNFIGEQFF,TGCGCCAGCAGCTTGAACTTTATAGGTGAGCAGTTCTTC
NA,TRBJ1-2,NA,TRBV29-1,CSVGTGTYGYTF,TGCAGCGTTGGAACAGGGACCTATGGCTACACCTTC
TRBD1,TRBJ1-1,once,TRBV18,CASSPLDRGVGEAFF,TGTGCCAGCTCACCCTTGGACAGGGGGGTGGGTGAAGCTTTCTTT
NA,TRBJ2-3,NA,TRBV2,CASRDSRHTDTQYF,TGTGCCAGCCGGGACTCTAGGCACACAGATACGCAGTATTTT
NA,TRBJ2-5,NA,TRBV6-6,CASSSGLQQTQYF,TGTGCCAGCAGTAGCGGTCTCCAACAGACCCAGTACTTC
NA,TRBJ1-6,NA,TRBV9,CASSPTLNTRWGSPLHF,TGTGCCAGCAGCCCAACCTTGAACACCCGCTGGGGGTCACCCCTCCACTTT
TRBD2,TRBJ2-3,NA,TRBV9,CASSVDPGGIGTQYF,TGTGCCAGCAGCGTAGATCCCGGGGGGATAGGTACGCAGTATTTT
TRBD1,TRBJ1-4,NA,TRBV19,CASSLTGANEKLFF,TGTGCCAGTAGCCTGACAGGGGCTAATGAAAAACTGTTTTTT
TRBD1,TRBJ1-6,NA,TRBV6-5,CASTLTGQENSPLHF,TGTGCCAGCACCTTGACCGGACAGGAAAATTCACCCCTCCACTTT
NA,TRBJ2-7,NA,TRBV9,CASSVVGGGLAYEQYF,TGTGCCAGCAGCGTGGTAGGAGGGGGATTAGCCTACGAGCAGTACTTC
TRBD2,TRBJ2-1,NA,TRBV4-3,CASSKSREGGEQFF,TGCGCCAGCAGCAAATCTCGGGAGGGGGGTGAGCAGTTCTTC
TRBD2,TRBJ2-5,NA,TRBV7-3,CASSLNAGVRETQYF,TGTGCCAGCAGCTTAAACGCGGGGGTTAGGGAGACCCAGTACTTC
NA,TRBJ1-4,NA,TRBV27,CASSFTPATNEKLFF,TGTGCCAGCAGTTTTACCCCTGCAACTAATGAAAAACTGTTTTTT
TRBD1,TRBJ2-7,NA,TRBV7-3,CASSLTGQGTTYEQYF,TGTGCCAGCAGCTTAACCGGACAGGGAACAACCTACGAGCAGTACTTC
NA,TRBJ1-1,NA,TRBV13,CASSLRSGSTEAFF,TGTGCCAGCAGCTTGCGAAGTGGTAGCACTGAAGCTTTCTTT
NA,TRBJ1-1,once,TRBV19,CASTKTPPGTEAFF,TGTGCCAGTACTAAGACCCCCCCGGGAACTGAAGCTTTCTTT
TRBD2,TRBJ2-1,NA,TRBV6-5,CASKSGGSSYNEQFF,TGTGCCAGCAAAAGCGGGGGGAGCTCCTACAATGAGCAGTTCTTC
TRBD1,TRBJ2-1,few,TRBV4-1,CASRRSGTGLSEQFF,TGCGCCAGCAGACGCTCCGGGACAGGGTTATCTGAGCAGTTCTTC
TRBD1,TRBJ2-2,NA,TRBV29-1,CSVSGQGTDGELFF,TGCAGCGTCTCAGGACAGGGAACAGACGGGGAGCTGTTTTTT
TRBD1,TRBJ2-7,large,TRBV28,CASSWTGVYEQYF,TGTGCCAGCAGCTGGACAGGGGTTTACGAGCAGTACTTC
TRBD1,TRBJ2-7,NA,TRBV5-1,CASSPIDRVANEQYF,TGCGCCAGCAGCCCGATCGACAGGGTAGCTAACGAGCAGTACTTC
NA,TRBJ1-2,NA,TRBV4-1,CASSQEWDTYGYTF,TGCGCCAGCAGCCAAGAATGGGACACCTATGGCTACACCTTC
NA,TRBJ2-1,NA,TRBV6-1,CASSETWRRGANEQFF,TGTGCCAGCAGTGAAACGTGGAGGAGGGGGGCCAATGAGCAGTTCTTC
TRBD1,TRBJ2-3,NA,TRBV2,CASRDRGTSTDTQYF,TGTGCCAGCAGAGACAGGGGGACTAGCACAGATACGCAGTATTTT
TRBD2,TRBJ2-1,NA,TRBV9,CASSVVVGGSRNEQFF,TGTGCCAGCAGCGTAGTGGTGGGAGGGAGTAGAAATGAGCAGTTCTTC
TRBD1,TRBJ2-7,once,TRBV11-2,CASRPRDRGREQYF,TGTGCCAGCAGGCCCCGAGACAGGGGGCGCGAGCAGTACTTC
NA,TRBJ2-2,once,TRBV7-9,CASSLRGELFF,TGTGCCAGCAGCTTACGGGGGGAGCTGTTTTTT
NA,TRBJ2-4,NA,TRBV28,CASSPRNNIQYF,TGTGCCAGCAGTCCCCGCAATAACATTCAGTACTTC
NA,TRBJ2-6,NA,TRBV9,CASSVEDSLSGANVLTF,TGTGCCAGCAGCGTAGAGGACAGCCTCTCTGGGGCCAACGTCCTGACTTTC
NA,TRBJ2-1,NA,TRBV7-3,CASSWGQNNEQFF,TGTGCCAGCAGCTGGGGGCAGAACAATGAGCAGTTCTTC
NA,TRBJ1-2,NA,TRBV6-5,CASSGGLSTGGYTF,TGTGCCAGCAGTGGGGGCCTTTCGACCGGAGGCTACACCTTC
TRBD1,TRBJ2-7,NA,TRBV30,CAWSQDRGPYEQYF,TGTGCCTGGAGCCAAGACAGGGGGCCTTACGAGCAGTACTTC
NA,TRBJ2-7,NA,TRBV30,CAWRFHGLAYEQYF,TGTGCCTGGAGATTCCACGGACTTGCCTACGAGCAGTACTTC